This TCR beta chain was sequenced during a study of beta chain features in type 1 diabetes. General study points: Researchers report that Type 1 diabetes patients had moderately but significantly shorter TCRB CDR3s across all four CD4+ subsets.

Per germline, CDR1 LNHDA and CDR2 SQIVND (reference sequence). The CDR3 contains 13 residues. Trimming removed 5 bases from V and 4 bases from J, with 11 bases in between. Concerning this clone itself: The antigen remains undetermined.

cDNA synthesis used the whole RNA isolate, giving expressed TCRB sequences. The protocol was immunoSEQ multiplex PCR, while the TCRdb copy is restricted to in-frame clones and leaves out a portion. The sample shows under 150,000 clones, 15% to 20% of them seen only once. The chain carries TRBV19 and TRBJ2-5; a weak D match, TRBD1 (6 bases). Source material: central memory CD4+ T cells from blood. The source is a man between 18 and 29 years old with type 1 diabetes. The CDR3 DNA sequence: TGTGCCAGTAGTCTGCAGGGGAGAGAGACCCAGTACTTC. As protein: CASSLQGRETQYF.